The clone carrying this T cell receptor (beta chain) turned up a few times. The data stem from a study of regulatory T cells in long-lasting Graves disease. Indicated time point: newly diagnosed GD, antithyroid drugs for less than 3 months. PBMC RNA served as the TCR library source. Relying on iRepertoire HTBI primers and Arm-PCR of CDR3 regions, the team built TCR beta libraries. One entry per CDR3 protein results from TCRdb running MiXCR on the multiplex PCR reads. The sample includes hundreds of thousands of distinct CDR3 sequences, roughly 16% of them seen just once. Germline V gene lookup returns CDR1 KGHDR and CDR2 SFDVKD. The CDR3 runs 15 residues. The germline V and J ends were trimmed by 3 bases and 6 bases, with 17 bases remaining between them. The same sample was also studied in work on T cells in Graves' hyperthyroidism and ophthalmopathy.

The chain combines TRBV24-1 with TRBJ2-7; the D gene could be TRBD1 or TRBD2 (5 bases each). The receptor was derived from a woman in her 30s with Graves disease. The starting material was peripheral blood mononuclear cells (PBMCs), obtained at new diagnosis, from a patient treated with antithyroid drugs. The CDR3 spells CATSDPQGKGSEQYF. In DNA, the CDR3 is TGTGCCACCAGTGATCCCCAGGGAAAGGGGAGCGAGCAGTACTTC.